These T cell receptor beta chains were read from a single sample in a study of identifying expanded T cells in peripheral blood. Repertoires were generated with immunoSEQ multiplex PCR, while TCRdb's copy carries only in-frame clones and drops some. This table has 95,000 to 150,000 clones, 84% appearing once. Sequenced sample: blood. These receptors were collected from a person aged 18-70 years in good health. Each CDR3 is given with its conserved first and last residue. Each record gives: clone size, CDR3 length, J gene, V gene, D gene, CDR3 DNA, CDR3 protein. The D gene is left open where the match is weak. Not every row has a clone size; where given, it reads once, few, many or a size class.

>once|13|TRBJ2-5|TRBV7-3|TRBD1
TGTGCCAGCAGCTTGGGACAGGGAGGGACCCAGTACTTC
CASSLGQGGTQYF
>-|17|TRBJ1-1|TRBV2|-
TGTGCCAGCAGTGAAACCCCTGGCGTGGGTATTAACACTGAAGCTTTCTTT
CASSETPGVGINTEAFF
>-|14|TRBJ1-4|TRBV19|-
TGTGCCAGTAGTACTCAGCTTAATAATGAAAAACTGTTTTTT
CASSTQLNNEKLFF
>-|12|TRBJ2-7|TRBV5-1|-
TGCGCCAGCAGAGCTGACAACTACGAGCAGTACTTC
CASRADNYEQYF
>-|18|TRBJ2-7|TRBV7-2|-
TGTGCCAGCAGCTTAGAAGTCAGGGGGGGGCCTAAGTCCTACGAGCAGTACTTC
CASSLEVRGGPKSYEQYF
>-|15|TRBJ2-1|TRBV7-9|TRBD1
TGTGCCAGCAGCGTAACAGGGGGCCCAGGCGATGAGCAGTTCTTC
CASSVTGGPGDEQFF
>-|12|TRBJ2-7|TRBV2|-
TGTGCCAGCAGTGAAGTGAGGGGACAGCAGTACTTC
CASSEVRGQQYF
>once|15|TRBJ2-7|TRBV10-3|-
TGTGCCATCAGTGACGATGGGAGCAGCAGCTACGAGCAGTACTTC
CAISDDGSSSYEQYF
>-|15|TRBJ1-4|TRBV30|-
TGTGCCTGGAGGAAGCAGACAGCGCGTAATGAAAAACTGTTTTTT
CAWRKQTARNEKLFF
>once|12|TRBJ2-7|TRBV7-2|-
TGTGCCAGCACCCTACGCCCTTACGAGCAGTACTTC
CASTLRPYEQYF
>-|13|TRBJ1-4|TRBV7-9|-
TGTGCCAGCAGCTCTAGACAGTGGGAAAAACTGTTTTTT
CASSSRQWEKLFF
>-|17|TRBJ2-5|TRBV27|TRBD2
TGTGCCAGCAGTTTATCGGTTAGCGGGGGGATCCAAGAGACCCAGTACTTC
CASSLSVSGGIQETQYF
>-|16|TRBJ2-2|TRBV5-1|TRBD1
TGCGCCAGCAGCCCCCCGGACAGGACGAACACCGGGGAGCTGTTTTTT
CASSPPDRTNTGELFF
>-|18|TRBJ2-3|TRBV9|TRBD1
TGTGCCAGCAGCGTAGCCTATCCCAGGGGGCAGGGCACAGATACGCAGTATTTT
CASSVAYPRGQGTDTQYF
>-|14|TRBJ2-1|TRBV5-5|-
TGTGCCAGCAGCTCGGGTAACAGGGCTCATGAGCAGTTCTTC
CASSSGNRAHEQFF
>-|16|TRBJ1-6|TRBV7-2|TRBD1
TGTGCCAGCAGCTTATCTTATAGACAGGGGAATTCACCCCTCCACTTT
CASSLSYRQGNSPLHF
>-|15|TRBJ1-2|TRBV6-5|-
TGTGCCAGCAGTTACGAGGGAGGGAGGTACTATGGCTACACCTTC
CASSYEGGRYYGYTF
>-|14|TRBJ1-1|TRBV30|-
TGTGCCTGGAGTAGCCTGGGGCCGAACACTGAAGCTTTCTTT
CAWSSLGPNTEAFF
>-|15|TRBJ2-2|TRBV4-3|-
TGCGCCAGCAGCCAAGGTGTCCGGAACACCGGGGAGCTGTTTTTT
CASSQGVRNTGELFF
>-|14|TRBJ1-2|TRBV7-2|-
TGTGCCAGCAGCTTAGCAGGGCAGGCGTATGGCTACACCTTC
CASSLAGQAYGYTF
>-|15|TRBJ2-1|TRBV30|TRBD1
TGTGCCCGTTCCGGGGACAGGGGAATCTACAATGAGCAGTTCTTC
CARSGDRGIYNEQFF
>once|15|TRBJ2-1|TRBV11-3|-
TGTGCCAGCAGCTTTGGGACGGCAACCTACAATGAGCAGTTCTTC
CASSFGTATYNEQFF
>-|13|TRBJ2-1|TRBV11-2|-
TGTGCCAGCAGCACCGGGCCCGCCAGGGAGCAGTTCTTC
CASSTGPAREQFF
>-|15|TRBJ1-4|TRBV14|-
TGTGCCAGCAGCCAAGATTACTGTTTAAATGAAAAACTGTTTTTT
CASSQDYCLNEKLFF
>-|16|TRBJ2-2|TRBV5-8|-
TGTGCCAGCAGCTTTAACTGGGGCAGACCGACCGGGGAGCTGTTTTTT
CASSFNWGRPTGELFF
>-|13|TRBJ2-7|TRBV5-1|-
TGCGCCAGCAGCTACTCCGGATTTGACGAGCAGTACTTC
CASSYSGFDEQYF
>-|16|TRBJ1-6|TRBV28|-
TGTGCCAGCAGTGGAACACAGAGATTTCAAATTTCACCCCTCCACTTT
CASSGTQRFQISPLHF
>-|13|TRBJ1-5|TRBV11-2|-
TGTGCCAGCAGCTACGACAGAGGACAGCCCCAGCATTTT
CASSYDRGQPQHF
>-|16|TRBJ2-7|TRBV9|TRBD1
TGTGCCAGCAGCTCGGAGCCGGGACAGGGGTACTACGAGCAGTACTTC
CASSSEPGQGYYEQYF
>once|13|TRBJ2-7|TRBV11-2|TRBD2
TGTGCCAGCAGCAAGGCGGGGGCCTACGAGCAGTACTTC
CASSKAGAYEQYF
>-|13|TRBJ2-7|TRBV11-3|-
TGTGCCAGCAGCCGAGGACTGCTCTACGAGCAGTACTTC
CASSRGLLYEQYF
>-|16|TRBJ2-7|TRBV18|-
TGTGCCAGCTCACCGGGGGGGGCCGTAGGCTCCTACGAGCAGTACTTC
CASSPGGAVGSYEQYF
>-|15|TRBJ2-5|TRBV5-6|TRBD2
TGTGCCAGCAGCTTAAAACTAGCGGGGGCAGAGACCCAGTACTTC
CASSLKLAGAETQYF
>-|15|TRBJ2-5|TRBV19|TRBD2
TGTGCCAGTAGTATGGTTACTAGCGGGGGAGAGACCCAGTACTTC
CASSMVTSGGETQYF
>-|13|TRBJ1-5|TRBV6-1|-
TGTGCCAGCAGTCTGGACGGGAATCAGCCCCAGCATTTT
CASSLDGNQPQHF
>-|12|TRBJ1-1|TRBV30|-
TGTGCCTCCGGGACGGTGAACACTGAAGCTTTCTTT
CASGTVNTEAFF
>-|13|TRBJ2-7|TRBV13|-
TGTGCCAGCAGCCCAGGCCAGAGCCACGAGCAGTACTTC
CASSPGQSHEQYF
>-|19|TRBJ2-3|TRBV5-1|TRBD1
TGCGCCAGCAGCTTGGTTCTGGACAGGGGGCGGTTGGGCACAGATACGCAGTATTTT
CASSLVLDRGRLGTDTQYF
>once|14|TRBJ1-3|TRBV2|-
TGTGCCAGCAGGCAGGACCGTACGGGAGGGACCATATATTTT
CASRQDRTGGTIYF
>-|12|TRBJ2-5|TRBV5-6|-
TGTGCCAGCAGCTTGGATGAAGAGACCCAGTACTTC
CASSLDEETQYF
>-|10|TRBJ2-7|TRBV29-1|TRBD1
TGCAGCGTAAGGGACAGCGAGCAGTACTTC
CSVRDSEQYF